These 18 T cell receptor beta chains originate from one sample sequenced in a study of CD8+ T cells in alopecia areata. RNA extraction and reverse transcription yielded cDNA as sequencing template. TCRdb's copy holds only in-frame clones and misses some; the assay was immunoSEQ multiplex PCR. The table has about 210,000 clones, less than 75% seen once; the top ten hold about 1.4%. The treatment was: oral pan-JAK inhibitor, 5-10 mg twice daily. The sample consisted of CD4+ T cells sorted from blood, taken at week 4, from a patient treated with tofacitinib. The receptors were sampled from a human donor with alopecia areata.

DNA of the CDR3: TGCAGCGTTGCGGGGACAGGGGGCTACGAGCAGTACTTC. Protein product: CSVAGTGGYEQYF. The genes are TRBV29-1 and TRBJ2-7, with 11 bases that match TRBD1. The CDR3 contains 13 residues. Germline V gene data show CDR1 as SQVTM and CDR2 as ANQGSEA. Trimming removed 4 bases from V and 3 bases from J; junction bases left unmatched: 2.

This chain connects TRBV29-1 to TRBJ1-1; 7 bases agree with TRBD1. Germline V CDR1 and CDR2: SQVTM, ANQGSEA. V shed 7 bases, J shed 5 bases, and the junction held 10 bases outside the gene matches. The CDR3 is made up of 13 amino acids. The CDR3 region has the DNA TGCAGCGCGATCGACAGGGTTGGTACTGAAGCTTTCTTT. Amino acid sequence: CSAIDRVGTEAFF.

The rearrangement links TRBV5-6 to TRBJ2-3, with D unresolved. This CDR3 region has 12 residues. The ends were cut back, 3 bases at V and 3 bases at J, with 5 bases in the middle. In germline, CDR1 is SGHDT, CDR2 YYEEEE. The CDR3 loop is CASSWATDTQYF. The CDR3 DNA follows: TGTGCCAGCAGCTGGGCGACAGATACGCAGTATTTT. Complete variable domain (other parts from reference TRBV5-6 and TRBJ2-3): DAGVTQSPTHLIKTRGQQVTLRCSPKSGHDTVSWYQQALGQGPQFIFQYYEEEERQRGNFPDRFSGHQFPNYSSELNVNALLLGDSALYLCASSWATDTQYFGPGTRLTVL.

This chain links TRBV29-1 with TRBJ2-5; D remains ambiguous. CDR3 length: 13 residues. V was clipped by 3 bases and J by 2 bases, with 10 bases between them. Germline values: CDR1 SQVTM, CDR2 ANQGSEA. The CDR3 is CSVDGQQQETQYF. CDR3 DNA sequence: TGCAGCGTTGATGGTCAGCAGCAAGAGACCCAGTACTTC.

The chain combines TRBV15 with TRBJ1-5; no reliable D call. CDR1 and CDR2 (germline): LNHNV, YYDKDF (reference sequence). V shed 8 bases and J shed 7 bases, with 21 bases lying between them. The CDR3 contains 15 residues. The CDR3 loop reads CATGSLGFQEQPQHF. CDR3 DNA: TGTGCCACCGGGTCTCTGGGGTTCCAGGAGCAGCCCCAGCATTTT. Full variable domain (rest looked up from reference TRBV15 and TRBJ1-5): DAMVIQNPRYQVTQFGKPVTLSCSQTLNHNVMYWYQQKSSQAPKLLFHYYDKDFNNEADTPDNFQSRRPNTSFCFLDIRSPGLGDTAMYLCATGSLGFQEQPQHFGDGTRLSIL.

This clone occurred a few times. As DNA, the CDR3 is TGTGCCAGTAGTTCAACAAGGGTGGATACGCAGTATTTT. Translated: CASSSTRVDTQYF. The J gene is TRBJ2-3, the V gene TRBV19, with D uncertain. The length of the CDR3 is 13 residues. Germline CDR1 and CDR2: LNHDA and SQIVND (reference sequence). Trimming pared 5 bases from V and 6 bases from J, leaving 12 bases between.

The V and J genes are TRBV7-9 and TRBJ2-1; D uncertain. Per the germline V gene, CDR1 is SEHNR and CDR2 is FQNEAQ (reference sequence). Trimming stripped 5 bases from V and 0 bases from J, with 11 bases between. CDR3 length: 15 amino acids. CDR3 in amino acids: CASSGVKGSYNEQFF. In DNA form, the CDR3 reads TGTGCCAGCAGCGGAGTCAAGGGCTCCTACAATGAGCAGTTCTTC.

This clone showed up just a few times. This rearrangement joins TRBV29-1 to TRBJ1-2, with D possibly matching TRBD1 (5 bases). From germline, CDR1 is SQVTM and CDR2 ANQGSEA. This CDR3 is built from 14 residues. Trimming removed 5 bases at V and 2 bases at J, with 15 bases between. Here the CDR3 reads CSVRGGGTNYGYTF. The CDR3 DNA reads as TGCAGCGTTCGTGGCGGAGGGACGAACTATGGCTACACCTTC. The whole variable domain, filled in from reference TRBV29-1 and TRBJ1-2, reads SAVISQKPSRDICQRGTSLTIQCQVDSQVTMMFWYRQQPGQSLTLIATANQGSEATYESGFVIDKFPISRPNLTFSTLTVSNMSPEDSSIYLCSVRGGGTNYGYTFGSGTRLTVV.

The CDR3 protein is CASSLPGENSPLHF. CDR3 nucleotide sequence: TGTGCCAGCAGCTTACCAGGGGAAAATTCACCCCTCCACTTT. The chain joins TRBV7-9 to TRBJ1-6, with D possibly being TRBD1 (6 bases). The CDR3 contains 14 residues. Deletions cut 2 bases from V and 7 bases from J, with 9 bases between. CDR1 and CDR2 (germline): SEHNR, FQNEAQ (reference sequence). Complete variable domain (other parts from reference TRBV7-9 and TRBJ1-6): DTGVSQNPRHKITKRGQNVTFRCDPISEHNRLYWYRQTLGQGPEFLTYFQNEAQLEKSRLLSDRFSAERPKGSFSTLEIQRTEQGDSAMYLCASSLPGENSPLHFGNGTRLTVT.

The chain has TRBV11-2 and TRBJ2-1; 10 bases align to TRBD2. Germline values: CDR1 SGHAT, CDR2 FQNNGV. The CDR3 extends over 15 amino acids. The J segment lost 3 bases and the V segment lost 5 bases, leaving 4 bases of the junction unmatched. CDR3 sequence: CASSPRTSGYNEQFF. CDR3 nucleotides: TGTGCCAGCAGCCCCCGGACTAGCGGCTACAATGAGCAGTTCTTC.

The CDR3 nucleotides are TGCAGCGTTGAGCGGGGGGTAGGGGGCACAGATACGCAGTATTTT. This encodes CSVERGVGGTDTQYF. The chain employs TRBV29-1 and TRBJ2-3; 8 bases agree with TRBD2. The CDR3 length is 15 residues. Trimming cost V 3 bases and J 1 base; bases outside gene matches: 6. Per germline, CDR1 SQVTM and CDR2 ANQGSEA.

V usage is TRBV5-1 and J usage is TRBJ2-1; a weak D match, TRBD2 (6 bases). Trimming removed 4 bases from V and 3 bases from J, with 17 bases in between. The CDR3 totals 16 residues. Germline V gene lookup returns CDR1 SGHRS and CDR2 YFSETQ. CDR3 in amino acids: CASSPGTPTRYNEQFF. The CDR3, as DNA: TGCGCCAGCAGCCCAGGGACTCCCACCCGCTACAATGAGCAGTTCTTC.

The genes are TRBV30 and TRBJ1-6, with D possibly being TRBD1 (5 bases). The CDR3 is 14 amino acids. Germline values: CDR1 GTSNPN, CDR2 SVGIG (reference sequence). V was cut by 3 bases and J by 7 bases, with 13 bases left in between. The CDR3 region has the DNA TGTGCCTGGAGAGGGGAGCTTCTGAATTCACCCCTCCACTTT. Its protein product is CAWRGELLNSPLHF.

This clone was seen a handful of times. The chain couples TRBV29-1 to TRBJ2-2; D is unresolved. V gave up 3 bases and J gave up 2 bases, with 1 base separating them. Germline CDR1 is SQVTM and CDR2 is ANQGSEA. This CDR3 spans 11 amino acids. The DNA of the CDR3 is TGCAGCGTTGATAACACCGGGGAGCTGTTTTTT. It encodes CSVDNTGELFF.

The J gene is TRBJ2-1, the V gene TRBV29-1, with a possible D match to TRBD2 (5 bases). The CDR3 is 13 amino acids. Germline-derived CDR1 and CDR2 are SQVTM and ANQGSEA. Between the trimmed V and J ends, which lost 6 bases and 9 bases, there was a span of 18 bases. CDR3 residues: CSVREGSQGEQFF. CDR3 DNA sequence: TGCAGCGTCCGAGAGGGCAGTCAAGGTGAGCAGTTCTTC.

The rearrangement links TRBV30 to TRBJ1-2, with D uncertain. The germline V gene encodes CDR1 GTSNPN and CDR2 SVGIG (reference sequence). V was pared by 4 bases and J by 0 bases, with 18 bases between. The CDR3 totals 16 residues. The chain's CDR3 is CAWTLGPGKANYGYTF. The CDR3 nucleotides are TGTGCCTGGACCCTAGGTCCGGGCAAAGCTAACTATGGCTACACCTTC.

The J gene is TRBJ1-6, the V gene TRBV6-5, with D unresolved. The germline CDR1 and CDR2 sequences are MNHEY and SVGAGI. This CDR3 is 13 amino acids long. Trimming left V 5 bases short and J 7 bases short, with 9 bases between. CDR3 nucleotide sequence: TGTGCCAGCAGTCGTAATGGAAATTCACCCCTCCACTTT. This sequence encodes CASSRNGNSPLHF.

V gene TRBV6-5 combines with J gene TRBJ1-2; no firm D call. V lost 0 bases, J lost 8 bases, and 13 bases lay in between. There are 14 residues in the CDR3. Per germline, CDR1 MNHEY and CDR2 SVGAGI. This CDR3 is CASSYSYGVGGYTF. The CDR3 nucleotides read TGTGCCAGCAGTTACTCCTACGGGGTTGGGGGCTACACCTTC.